This TCR beta chain emerged from a study of T cell responses to AZD1222 COVID-19 vaccine. This clone was picked up one time. What it recognizes is unknown. Second-dose recipients at about 4 or about 12 weeks were treated as one pooled group. CDR3 length equals 13 residues. Germline V gene sequence: CDR1 LNHNV, CDR2 YYDKDF (reference sequence). The ends were cut back, 6 bases at V and 7 bases at J, with 15 bases in the middle. General study points: Most donors were white British and more were female, and clonal diversity was possibly underestimated. There were vaccine-associated CD4 TCRs across spike, dominant at 160-218 and 743-854. Every sample of the repertoires postdated the peak T cell response.

Profiled with immunoSEQ multiplex PCR; TCRdb holds only in-frame clones, not every one. The table has approximately 170,000 clones, 70% to 90% seen once. This TCR came from an adult who received the AZD1222 COVID-19 vaccine. The sequenced sample was peripheral blood, obtained 28 days after the second AZD1222 dose. The genes are TRBV15 and TRBJ1-2; D uncertain. CDR3 in amino acids: CATRDGVSVGYTF. The CDR3 nucleotides read TGTGCCACCAGGGACGGAGTCTCCGTTGGCTACACCTTC.